Below, 11 T cell receptor beta chains from the same sample are listed, as sequenced in a study of cytomegalovirus exposure and HLA in healthy donors. PCR primers comprised 60 Vbeta and 13 Jbeta primers. Using immunoSEQ multiplex PCR, the repertoire was profiled, and TCRdb retains in-frame clones only, with some absent. The data show 250,000 or so clones, approximately 82% seen once. Input material: PBMCs. The receptors here all came from an older woman in good health and CMV-seropositive.

V and J are TRBV28 and TRBJ2-1; 8 bases line up with TRBD2. V lost 4 bases, J lost 3 bases, and 14 bases stayed unmatched. CDR3 size: 18 residues. In germline, CDR1 is MDHEN, CDR2 SYDVKM. This CDR3 reads CASSSLSLAGQNYNEQFF. The CDR3 coding sequence is TGTGCCAGCAGTTCCCTCAGCTTAGCGGGACAAAACTACAATGAGCAGTTCTTC.

This clone appeared a few times. V gene TRBV5-1 combines with J gene TRBJ2-7, with TRBD2 as a possible D gene (5 bases). CDR3 length equals 13 residues. V was shortened by 4 bases and J by 2 bases, with 10 bases between the two germline ends. Germline lookup yields CDR1 SGHRS and CDR2 YFSETQ. CDR3: CASSEEVTYEQYF. CDR3 in DNA: TGCGCCAGCAGCGAGGAGGTAACCTACGAGCAGTACTTC.

J is TRBJ2-2 and V is TRBV6-1; 7 bases are a match to TRBD2. J lost 2 bases, V lost 2 bases, and 2 bases had no gene match. Germline V gives CDR1 MNHNS, CDR2 SASEGT. The CDR3 is made up of 15 amino acids. The DNA of the CDR3 is TGTGCCAGCAGTGAATTAGCGGGCAACACCGGGGAGCTGTTTTTT. Translated, it gives CASSELAGNTGELFF.

This clone was seen only a few times. The chain links TRBV15 to TRBJ1-1; no definite D call. V lost 6 bases and J lost 3, with 11 bases in between. Looked up from germline, CDR1 is LNHNV and CDR2 is YYDKDF (reference sequence). This CDR3 is 13 amino acids long. The CDR3 DNA follows: TGTGCCACCAGGGGTACAGCGGACACTGAAGCTTTCTTT. It is translated as CATRGTADTEAFF.

The chain employs TRBV28 and TRBJ1-3, with D perhaps TRBD1 (5 bases). Deletions cut 5 bases from V and 4 bases from J, with 18 bases between. The CDR3 is 16 amino acids. Germline V gene data show CDR1 as MDHEN and CDR2 as SYDVKM. In DNA form, the CDR3 reads TGTGCCAGCAGTGCAACAGGAAGCCCGTTCGGAAACACCATATATTTT. Its translation: CASSATGSPFGNTIYF.

The chain links TRBV28 to TRBJ2-3; maybe TRBD2 (6 bases). CDR1 is MDHEN and CDR2 is SYDVKM in the germline V gene. The ends were cut back, 1 base at V and 0 bases at J, with 26 bases in the middle. The CDR3 totals 21 residues. CDR3 sequence (DNA): TGTGCCAGCAGTTTATCCTCTTTAGGAGGGAAAAACCCACATAGCACAGATACGCAGTATTTT. Encoded protein: CASSLSSLGGKNPHSTDTQYF. The complete variable domain, with remaining parts taken from reference TRBV28 and TRBJ2-3, reads DVKVTQSSRYLVKRTGEKVFLECVQDMDHENMFWYRQDPGLGLRLIYFSYDVKMKEKGDIPEGYSVSREKKERFSLILESASTNQTSMYLCASSLSSLGGKNPHSTDTQYFGPGTRLTVL.

The V and J genes are TRBV6-5 and TRBJ1-5, with 10 bases identical to TRBD1. This CDR3 has 15 amino acids. Germline values: CDR1 MNHEY, CDR2 SVGAGI. V lost 6 bases to trimming and J lost 6 bases; unmatched junction nucleotides: 8. CDR3 sequence (DNA): TGTGCCAGCAGCCTGACAGGGGGCCCCAGTCAGCCCCAGCATTTT. It encodes CASSLTGGPSQPQHF.

The V gene is TRBV4-2, the J gene TRBJ2-5, with D unresolved. The CDR3 contains 14 residues. V was trimmed by 0 bases and J by 2 bases, leaving 7 bases between them. The germline V gene encodes CDR1 LGHNA and CDR2 YNFKEQ. The CDR3 sequence is CASSQEAVQETQYF. The CDR3 nucleotides are TGTGCCAGCAGCCAAGAGGCGGTGCAAGAGACCCAGTACTTC.

The chain combines TRBV5-4 with TRBJ2-1, with D possibly matching TRBD2 (5 bases). Germline CDR1 reads SGHNT; CDR2 reads YYREEE (reference sequence). The CDR3 is 12 residues long. Trimming pared 4 bases from V and 12 bases from J, leaving 14 bases between. The CDR3 loop reads CASSEGLPRQFF. CDR3 DNA: TGTGCCAGCAGCGAGGGCCTACCAAGGCAGTTCTTC.

J is TRBJ1-4 and V is TRBV29-1, with TRBD1 as a possible D gene (5 bases). The CDR3 has 13 residues. V was shortened by 6 bases and J by 8 bases, with 16 bases between the two germline ends. Per germline, CDR1 SQVTM and CDR2 ANQGSEA. For the CDR3, the DNA is TGCAGCGTAAGACGGGGACTAGGGGAAAAACTGTTTTTT. Amino acid sequence: CSVRRGLGEKLFF.

The chain carries TRBV5-4 and TRBJ2-1, with 7 bases identical to TRBD2. From germline, CDR1 is SGHNT and CDR2 YYREEE (reference sequence). J was trimmed by 0 bases and V by 4 bases; bases with no gene match: 7. The CDR3 covers 16 residues. CDR3 in DNA: TGTGCCAGCAGCCCGACTAGCCCCAGCTCCTACAATGAGCAGTTCTTC. It codes for CASSPTSPSSYNEQFF. Based on the CDR3 plus reference TRBV5-4 and TRBJ2-1, the full variable domain is ETGVTQSPTHLIKTRGQQVTLRCSSQSGHNTVSWYQQALGQGPQFIFQYYREEENGRGNFPPRFSGLQFPNYSSELNVNALELDDSALYLCASSPTSPSSYNEQFFGPGTRLTVL.